This is a list of T cell receptor beta chains from one sample in a study of blood T cells in healthy people across ages. Each CDR3 protein is one row after TCRdb ran MiXCR on the 5' RACE reads. The sample contains 1,100,000 or so distinct CDR3 sequences, over 35% of which appear only once. The sample consisted of blood. These receptors all come from an older woman in good health. Each CDR3 is given with its conserved first and last residue. Fields, in order: clone size, D gene, V gene, J gene, CDR3 protein, CDR3 DNA. A D gene is named only where the DNA matches it firmly. Size tells how often a clone was seen (once, few, many) or the class of an expanded clone, and some rows leave it out.

abundance: -; d_gene: TRBD1; v_gene: TRBV6-2/TRBV6-3; j_gene: TRBJ2-1; CDR3aa: CASSYFGQGADEQFF; CDR3nt: TGTGCCAGCAGTTACTTTGGACAGGGGGCTGATGAGCAGTTCTTC
abundance: many; d_gene: -; v_gene: TRBV7-9; j_gene: TRBJ2-7; CDR3aa: CASSLLGSRYEQYF; CDR3nt: TGTGCCAGCAGCTTACTTGGGAGCCGCTACGAGCAGTACTTC
abundance: few; d_gene: TRBD1; v_gene: TRBV6-1; j_gene: TRBJ1-2; CDR3aa: CASSEGRAGGDYGYTF; CDR3nt: TGTGCCAGCAGTGAAGGGAGAGCAGGGGGCGACTATGGCTACACCTTC
abundance: -; d_gene: TRBD1; v_gene: TRBV20-1; j_gene: TRBJ1-1; CDR3aa: CSARRGQIQREAFF; CDR3nt: TGCAGTGCTAGACGGGGACAGATCCAGCGTGAGGCTTTCTTT
abundance: -; d_gene: -; v_gene: TRBV19; j_gene: TRBJ1-1; CDR3aa: CASSILPGVLEPNTEAFF; CDR3nt: TGTGCCAGTAGTATATTGCCGGGAGTCCTCGAACCGAACACTGAAGCTTTCTTT
abundance: -; d_gene: -; v_gene: TRBV11-2; j_gene: TRBJ2-7; CDR3aa: CASTGGRDYEQYF; CDR3nt: TGTGCCAGTACGGGGGGCAGAGACTACGAGCAGTACTTC
abundance: -; d_gene: TRBD2; v_gene: TRBV11-2; j_gene: TRBJ2-7; CDR3aa: CASSLPGTSDYEQYF; CDR3nt: TGTGCCAGCAGCTTACCCGGGACTAGCGACTACGAGCAGTACTTC
abundance: -; d_gene: TRBD1; v_gene: TRBV5-1; j_gene: TRBJ2-1; CDR3aa: CGSSVGQGKFDEQFF; CDR3nt: TGCGGCAGCAGCGTGGGACAGGGGAAATTCGATGAGCAGTTCTTC
abundance: -; d_gene: -; v_gene: TRBV6-6; j_gene: TRBJ2-1; CDR3aa: CASSFSGHTYNEQFF; CDR3nt: TGTGCCAGCAGTTTTAGCGGCCATACCTACAATGAGCAGTTCTTC
abundance: -; d_gene: TRBD1; v_gene: TRBV3-1; j_gene: TRBJ1-2; CDR3aa: CASSPRSGGQSGYTF; CDR3nt: TGTGCCAGCAGCCCCCGTTCAGGGGGACAAAGTGGCTACACCTTC
abundance: few; d_gene: TRBD2; v_gene: TRBV7-2; j_gene: TRBJ2-4; CDR3aa: CASSSVRDYKNIQYF; CDR3nt: TGTGCCAGCAGCTCTGTCCGGGACTACAAAAACATTCAGTACTTC
abundance: -; d_gene: -; v_gene: TRBV18; j_gene: TRBJ2-5; CDR3aa: CASSPPLRETLVETQYF; CDR3nt: TGTGCCAGCTCACCACCCCTCAGAGAGACCCTAGTAGAGACCCAGTACTTC
abundance: few; d_gene: -; v_gene: TRBV6-5; j_gene: TRBJ2-7; CDR3aa: CASSYSRGGPYEQYF; CDR3nt: TGTGCCAGCAGTTACTCGAGGGGCGGACCCTACGAGCAGTACTTC
abundance: few; d_gene: TRBD1; v_gene: TRBV11-1; j_gene: TRBJ2-3; CDR3aa: CASSQPDRGDTQYF; CDR3nt: TGTGCCAGCAGCCAACCGGACAGGGGAGATACGCAGTATTTT
abundance: few; d_gene: -; v_gene: TRBV3-1; j_gene: TRBJ1-5; CDR3aa: CASSQAPYDQPQHF; CDR3nt: TGTGCCAGCAGCCAAGCTCCCTACGATCAGCCCCAGCATTTT
abundance: few; d_gene: TRBD2; v_gene: TRBV10-3; j_gene: TRBJ2-7; CDR3aa: CAISERAAGGLNEQYF; CDR3nt: TGTGCCATCAGTGAGAGGGCAGCGGGAGGGCTCAACGAGCAGTACTTC
abundance: -; d_gene: -; v_gene: TRBV6-1; j_gene: TRBJ2-7; CDR3aa: CASSEMGQGTSYEQYF; CDR3nt: TGTGCCAGCAGTGAAATGGGCCAGGGGACCTCCTACGAGCAGTACTTC
abundance: few; d_gene: TRBD1; v_gene: TRBV2; j_gene: TRBJ2-1; CDR3aa: CASSPGTGLSYNEQFF; CDR3nt: TGTGCCAGCAGCCCCGGGACAGGGCTATCCTACAATGAGCAGTTCTTC
abundance: -; d_gene: -; v_gene: TRBV3-1; j_gene: TRBJ2-7; CDR3aa: CASSQGVRAYEQYF; CDR3nt: TGTGCCAGCAGCCAAGGGGTTAGAGCCTACGAGCAGTACTTC
abundance: many; d_gene: TRBD2; v_gene: TRBV7-2; j_gene: TRBJ2-7; CDR3aa: CASSEHRTSGLSYEQYF; CDR3nt: TGTGCCAGCAGCGAACACCGGACTAGCGGTCTTTCCTACGAGCAGTACTTC
abundance: -; d_gene: -; v_gene: TRBV20-1; j_gene: TRBJ2-7; CDR3aa: CSASGLWEPGYEQYF; CDR3nt: TGCAGTGCTAGCGGTCTTTGGGAGCCCGGGTACGAGCAGTACTTC
abundance: -; d_gene: TRBD2; v_gene: TRBV7-6; j_gene: TRBJ2-3; CDR3aa: CASSLEWLAGGLDTQYF; CDR3nt: TGTGCCAGCAGCTTGGAGTGGCTAGCGGGAGGTCTAGATACGCAGTATTTT
abundance: -; d_gene: -; v_gene: TRBV10-3; j_gene: TRBJ2-5; CDR3aa: CAISGETQWNEQYF; CDR3nt: TGTGCCATCAGTGGAGAAACCCAGTGGAATGAGCAGTACTTC
abundance: -; d_gene: -; v_gene: TRBV6-2/TRBV6-3; j_gene: TRBJ1-5; CDR3aa: CASSYAGFEQPQHF; CDR3nt: TGTGCCAGCAGTTACGCGGGGTTCGAACAGCCCCAGCATTTT
abundance: -; d_gene: TRBD1; v_gene: TRBV9; j_gene: TRBJ2-4; CDR3aa: CASSIRGTGGNIQYF; CDR3nt: TGTGCCAGCAGCATCCGCGGGACAGGGGGAAACATTCAGTACTTC
abundance: once; d_gene: -; v_gene: TRBV20-1; j_gene: TRBJ1-4; CDR3aa: CSARDRRGASNEKLFF; CDR3nt: TGCAGTGCTAGAGATAGAAGGGGTGCATCTAATGAAAAACTGTTTTTT
abundance: few; d_gene: TRBD2; v_gene: TRBV4-1; j_gene: TRBJ2-3; CDR3aa: CASSPGGTTDTQYF; CDR3nt: TGCGCCAGCAGCCCGGGGGGTACCACAGATACGCAGTATTTT
abundance: few; d_gene: -; v_gene: TRBV6-5; j_gene: TRBJ2-3; CDR3aa: CASSPGAADTQYF; CDR3nt: TGTGCCAGCAGCCCCGGGGCAGCAGATACGCAGTATTTT
abundance: few; d_gene: -; v_gene: TRBV7-3; j_gene: TRBJ2-2; CDR3aa: CASSSGPAGTGELFF; CDR3nt: TGTGCCAGCAGTTCTGGGCCGGCGGGCACCGGGGAGCTGTTTTTT
abundance: -; d_gene: -; v_gene: TRBV20-1; j_gene: TRBJ2-5; CDR3aa: CSARNYREETQYF; CDR3nt: TGCAGTGCTAGGAACTACAGGGAAGAGACCCAGTACTTC
abundance: -; d_gene: TRBD2; v_gene: TRBV7-2; j_gene: TRBJ2-3; CDR3aa: CASSLGASGTSTDTQYF; CDR3nt: TGTGCCAGCAGCTTAGGGGCTAGCGGGACTAGCACAGATACGCAGTATTTT
abundance: -; d_gene: -; v_gene: TRBV5-1; j_gene: TRBJ1-1; CDR3aa: CVSSSRTGNTEAFF; CDR3nt: TGCGTCAGCAGCTCAAGGACGGGGAACACTGAAGCTTTCTTT